A selection of T cell receptor beta chains follows, all from one sample in a study of OX40 agonist ivuxolimab in advanced cancers. Here immunoSEQ multiplex PCR was the method, and the copy in TCRdb shows in-frame clones only, minus some. The repertoire holds approximately 76,000 clones, with 80% to 95% as singletons. Sequencing was performed on CD4+ or CD8+ T cells sorted from blood, taken in a trial of the OX40 agonist ivuxolimab. The receptors originated from an adult with an advanced solid tumor such as melanoma, head and neck, liver or kidney cancer. CDR3s include the opening cysteine and the closing phenylalanine or tryptophan. The order of the fields is V gene, J gene, D gene, clone size, CDR3 DNA, CDR3 protein. The D gene is left open where the match is weak. The size of a clone is reported for some rows only, either as once, few or many, or as a class for expanded clones.

TRBV27	TRBJ2-7	-	-	TGTGCCAGCAGTTTAGGGCGGGGCTACGAGCAGTACTTC	CASSLGRGYEQYF
TRBV11-2	TRBJ1-2	TRBD1	once	TGTGCCAGCAGGACAGGGGGCCCTTATGGCTACACCTTC	CASRTGGPYGYTF
TRBV7-6	TRBJ2-7	TRBD2	-	TGTGCCAGCAGCTTAGGCCCTGGGGCTAGCGGGGGTTCCGACTACGAGCAGTACTTC	CASSLGPGASGGSDYEQYF
TRBV7-2	TRBJ2-7	TRBD1	-	TGTGCCAGCAGCCATGGGGACAGGGGTAACGAGCAGTACTTC	CASSHGDRGNEQYF
TRBV11-2	TRBJ1-2	-	few	TGTGCCAGCAGCTCTTTAAATGACAGAAACTATGGCTACACCTTC	CASSSLNDRNYGYTF
TRBV29-1	TRBJ2-7	TRBD2	-	TGCAGCGTTGAAGCCCACCCCGGGGGGTCCTACGAGCAGTACTTC	CSVEAHPGGSYEQYF
TRBV5-8	TRBJ2-7	-	-	TGTGCCAGCAGCTTTCCCAGGTTCTCCTACGAGCAGTACTTC	CASSFPRFSYEQYF
TRBV27	TRBJ1-1	-	-	TGTGCCAGCAGTTTATTCAGGGAGAGGCACATTGAAGCTTTCTTT	CASSLFRERHIEAFF
TRBV7-8	TRBJ2-7	-	-	TGTGCCAGCAGCTTGGGATACCCTCTCGACGAGCAGTACTTC	CASSLGYPLDEQYF
TRBV7-9	TRBJ2-5	-	-	TGTGCCGGATCTGAGGCCGGGGAGACCCAGTACTTC	CAGSEAGETQYF
TRBV6-6	TRBJ2-2	-	-	TGTGCCAGCAGTTACTCGTTGTGGGGGCCTGCCGGGGAGCTGTTTTTT	CASSYSLWGPAGELFF
TRBV4-3	TRBJ1-5	-	-	TGCGCCAGCAGCCAAGACGTTGTTAGCAATCAGCCCCAGCATTTT	CASSQDVVSNQPQHF
TRBV7-8	TRBJ2-3	TRBD2	-	TGTGCCAGCAGCATCCTAGCGGGGTACACAGATACGCAGTATTTT	CASSILAGYTDTQYF
TRBV5-1	TRBJ2-1	-	-	TGCGCCAGCAGCTTGGTAACGGGACTCCCCCAAAATGAGCAGTTCTTC	CASSLVTGLPQNEQFF
TRBV6-6	TRBJ2-7	TRBD2	-	TGTGCCAGCAGTTCTACGGGACTAGCCTCCTACGAGCAGTACTTC	CASSSTGLASYEQYF
TRBV27	TRBJ2-7	-	-	TGTGCCAGCAGTTTATCAACCCTCCCGGTCCACGAGCAGTACTTC	CASSLSTLPVHEQYF
TRBV29-1	TRBJ1-2	-	-	TGCAGCGTAAAACGACAGAACTATGGCTACACCTTC	CSVKRQNYGYTF
TRBV5-4	TRBJ2-5	-	-	TGTGCCAGCAGCGCCGGTGGGGGCCTAGGAGAGACCCAGTACTTC	CASSAGGGLGETQYF
TRBV7-8	TRBJ2-3	TRBD2	-	TGTGCCAGCAGCTTCAGACTAGCGGGGGAAAGAAGCACAGATACGCAGTATTTT	CASSFRLAGERSTDTQYF
TRBV7-8	TRBJ1-5	-	-	TGTGCCAGCAGGCGGGACGGGGGGAATCAGCCCCAGCATTTT	CASRRDGGNQPQHF
TRBV4-1	TRBJ2-5	TRBD1	-	TGCGCCAGCAGCCGAACAGGGGGCCAGGAGACCCAGTACTTC	CASSRTGGQETQYF
TRBV6-5	TRBJ1-1	-	-	TGTGCCAGCAGTTACTCGGGGGTAGGCACTGAAGCTTTCTTT	CASSYSGVGTEAFF
TRBV19	TRBJ2-7	-	-	TGTGCCAGTAGTATAAGGCAGGACCTCTCCTACGAGCAGTACTTC	CASSIRQDLSYEQYF
TRBV27	TRBJ1-6	-	-	TGTGCCAGCACCTTGGGCCGGGACCTCAAAATGGGGCCCCTCCACTTT	CASTLGRDLKMGPLHF